This paragraph reports one T cell receptor (beta chain). The sample comes from a study of T cells after yellow fever vaccination. Germline V CDR1 and CDR2: SEHNR, FQNEAQ (reference sequence). The CDR3 has 13 amino acids. Between the trimmed V and J ends, which lost 5 bases and 6 bases, there was a span of 13 bases. TCRdb recomputed calls from the 5' RACE reads with MiXCR, one row per CDR3 protein. Found here are 500,000 to 650,000 distinct CDR3 sequences, around 17% of them singletons; the top ten hold 15% to 20%. The chain recombines TRBV7-9 with TRBJ1-2, with D possibly being TRBD1 (5 bases). The material was PBMCs, obtained 5 days after the first yellow fever vaccination. This receptor was obtained from a young man who received the YFV17D yellow fever vaccine. CDR3 amino acids: CASSGSGSNGYTF. CDR3 nucleotides: TGTGCCAGCAGCGGCTCAGGGTCGAATGGCTACACCTTC.